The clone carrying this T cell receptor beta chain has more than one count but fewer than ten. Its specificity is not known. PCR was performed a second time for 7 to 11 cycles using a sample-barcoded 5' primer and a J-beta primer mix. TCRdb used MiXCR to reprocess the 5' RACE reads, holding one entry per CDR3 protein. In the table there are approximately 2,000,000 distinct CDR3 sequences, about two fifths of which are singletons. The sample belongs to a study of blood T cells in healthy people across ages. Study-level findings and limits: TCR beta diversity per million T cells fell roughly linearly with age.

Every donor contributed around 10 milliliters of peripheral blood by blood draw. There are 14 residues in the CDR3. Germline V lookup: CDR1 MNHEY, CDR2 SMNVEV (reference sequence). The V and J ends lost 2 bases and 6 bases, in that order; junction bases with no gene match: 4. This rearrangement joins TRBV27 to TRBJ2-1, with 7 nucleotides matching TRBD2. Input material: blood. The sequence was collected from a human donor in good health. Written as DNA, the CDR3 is TGTGCCAGCAGTTTAAGCGGGGCGGGCAATGAGCAGTTCTTC. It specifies CASSLSGAGNEQFF.